The 22 T cell receptor beta chains below all came from one sample that was sequenced in a study of vaccination and CD4 T cells after COVID-19. The study sequenced cultured CD4+ T cell DNA using the Oncomine TCR Beta short-read assay. Via MiXCR, TCRdb re-called the PCR reads, giving one row per CDR3 protein. The profile covers roughly 20,000 distinct CDR3 sequences, with approximately 46% appearing a single time and about 6.3% taken by the ten largest. Treatment: approximately nine-day PBMC culture with coronavirus spike peptide pools or control peptides (ViraFEST assay). Antigen specificity for these receptors is unknown. The sequenced sample was CD4+ T cells from blood, cultured in vitro, obtained before SARS-CoV-2 vaccination. The source is a human donor who had recovered from COVID-19.

The rearrangement links TRBV10-2 to TRBJ2-5, with D perhaps given as TRBD1 or TRBD2 (7 bases each). V lost 3 bases and J 5 bases, leaving 19 bases between the germline ends. There are 16 residues in the CDR3. Germline V CDR1 and CDR2: WSHSY, SAAADI. The CDR3 DNA sequence: TGCGCCAGCAGTGACGGGGGAGGGGGCGCGAGTGAGACCCAGTACTTC. Translation gives CASSDGGGGASETQYF.

V is TRBV6-5 and J is TRBJ1-1; D is unclear. There are 11 residues in the CDR3. In germline, CDR1 is MNHEY, CDR2 SVGAGI. Trimming cost V 1 base and J 5 bases, with 2 bases left between them. DNA for the CDR3: TGTGCCAGCAGTTACTTGACTGAAGCTTTCTTT. This encodes CASSYLTEAFF.

The J gene is TRBJ2-2, the V gene TRBV6-2 or TRBV6-3, with 9 nucleotides matching TRBD1. The J segment lost 5 bases and the V segment lost 6 bases, leaving 7 bases of the junction unmatched. The CDR3 extends over 15 amino acids. Germline values: CDR1 MNHEY, CDR2 SVGEGT. The CDR3 is CASRPGQGYTGELFF. The DNA of the CDR3 is TGTGCCAGCAGACCCGGACAGGGGTATACCGGGGAGCTGTTTTTT.

The gene calls are TRBV10-3 and TRBJ1-1; 9 bases match TRBD1. V shed 0 bases and J 4 bases; nucleotides not matched to a gene: 12. The CDR3 has 18 residues. Germline V gene lookup returns CDR1 ENHRY and CDR2 SYGVKD. The CDR3 is CAISESPRGMTGGTEAFF. CDR3 DNA: TGTGCCATCAGTGAGTCCCCCCGAGGGATGACAGGGGGCACTGAAGCTTTCTTT.

This rearrangement joins TRBV5-6 to TRBJ1-5; D is unclear. CDR3 length: 13 residues. The V gene's germline CDR1 is SGHDT and CDR2 YYEEEE. V was clipped by 5 bases and J by 3 bases, with 9 bases between them. The CDR3 protein is CASSPGVNQPQHF. The CDR3 DNA follows: TGTGCCAGCAGTCCCGGGGTCAATCAGCCCCAGCATTTT.

This chain links TRBV2 with TRBJ2-7; D may be TRBD1 (6 bases). Trimming took off 7 bases at V and 6 bases at J, with 22 bases between the two ends. Germline V gives CDR1 SNHLY, CDR2 FYNNEI. The length of the CDR3 is 15 residues. The CDR3 sequence is CASNLELGTKGEQYF. As DNA, the CDR3 is TGTGCCAGCAACCTCGAGCTCGGGACAAAGGGCGAGCAGTACTTC. Supplemented by reference TRBV2 and TRBJ2-7, the full variable domain reads EPEVTQTPSHQVTQMGQEVILRCVPISNHLYFYWYRQILGQKVEFLVSFYNNEISEKSEIFDDQFSVERPDGSNFTLKIRSTKLEDSAMYFCASNLELGTKGEQYFGPGTRLTVT.

Only one count was recorded for this clonotype. The V gene is TRBV5-1, the J gene TRBJ2-5; D uncertain. V shed 0 bases and J shed 2 bases, with 5 bases lying between them. This CDR3 has 13 residues. Germline assignment: CDR1 SGHRS and CDR2 YFSETQ. DNA of the CDR3: TGCGCCAGCAGCTTGGCCGATCAAGAGACCCAGTACTTC. This translates into CASSLADQETQYF.

The V call is TRBV12-3 or TRBV12-4, the J call TRBJ2-7; TRBD2 matches at 10 bases. The junction had 8 bases not matched to a gene; V was cut back by 8 bases and J by 4 bases. CDR3 length: 14 residues. CDR3 nucleotides: TGTGCCAGCCGGACGAGCGGGAGGGGGTACGAGCAGTACTTC. Its protein product is CASRTSGRGYEQYF.

The gene calls are TRBV18 and TRBJ1-1; D remains unclear. Looked up from germline, CDR1 is KGHSH and CDR2 is LQKENI. The CDR3 has 14 amino acids. Trimming took off 2 bases at V and 4 bases at J, with 11 bases between the two ends. Written as DNA, the CDR3 is TGTGCCAGCTCACCATTAGGTTCCTCCACTGAAGCTTTCTTT. This sequence encodes CASSPLGSSTEAFF.

The V call is TRBV6-2 or TRBV6-3, the J call TRBJ1-5; TRBD1 might be the D (5 bases). In germline, CDR1 is MNHEY, CDR2 SVGEGT. V was shortened by 10 bases and J by 0 bases, with 13 bases between the two germline ends. This CDR3 region has 14 residues. Here the CDR3 DNA reads TGTGCCACCCGGGACGGGATTAGCAATCAGCCCCAGCATTTT. It yields the protein CATRDGISNQPQHF.

The chain uses TRBV27 and TRBJ2-4; 9 bases align to TRBD1. CDR1 is MNHEY, CDR2 SMNVEV, per germline (reference sequence). The CDR3 covers 17 residues. V shed 5 bases and J 1 base; nucleotides not matched to a gene: 9. In DNA form, the CDR3 reads TGTGCCAGCAGTCCCTTACAGGGGGCGCTGGCCAAAAACATTCAGTACTTC. Translation: CASSPLQGALAKNIQYF.

In this sample, this clonotype turned up a few times. V and J are TRBV6-2 or TRBV6-3 and TRBJ2-6; possibly TRBD1 for D (6 bases). Trimming shortened V by 0 bases and J by 2 bases, and 8 bases separated the two germline ends. Germline assignment: CDR1 MNHEY and CDR2 SVGEGT. This CDR3 has 16 residues. Here the CDR3 DNA reads TGTGCCAGCAGTTACTCAGCAGGGGCTGGGGCCAACGTCCTGACTTTC. Encoded protein: CASSYSAGAGANVLTF.

V and J are TRBV9 and TRBJ1-6; D call uncertain. Germline CDR1 and CDR2: SGDLS and YYNGEE. Trimming took 3 bases from V and 5 from J, leaving 15 bases between them. This CDR3 is 16 amino acids long. For the CDR3, the DNA is TGTGCCAGCAGCGCCCCCCCGGGCGCCGATAATTCACCCCTCCACTTT. It encodes CASSAPPGADNSPLHF.

This clonotype occurred a few times. This chain uses TRBV12-3 or TRBV12-4 with TRBJ1-5; 8 bases agree with TRBD1. This CDR3 has 17 amino acids. J was trimmed by 0 bases and V by 4 bases; bases with no gene match: 8. The CDR3 DNA is TGTGCCAGCAGTTCAGGGGGCTCCTCTTATAGCAATCAGCCCCAGCATTTT. Translated, it gives CASSSGGSSYSNQPQHF.

V usage is TRBV27 and J usage is TRBJ1-6; D is undetermined. Trimming removed 7 bases at V and 1 base at J, with 11 bases between. Germline V CDR1 and CDR2: MNHEY, SMNVEV (reference sequence). CDR3 size: 15 residues. CDR3 in DNA: TGTGCCAGCAAACGGAAATGGTCCTATAATTCACCCCTCCACTTT. Translation gives CASKRKWSYNSPLHF.

V usage is TRBV7-9 and J usage is TRBJ2-7; D might be TRBD1 or TRBD2, each matching 5 bases. The CDR3 spans 12 residues. In germline, CDR1 is SEHNR, CDR2 FQNEAQ (reference sequence). V was trimmed by 7 bases and J by 0 bases, leaving 7 bases between them. The CDR3 bases are TGTGCCAGCACCGGGACCTCCTACGAGCAGTACTTC. Amino acid sequence: CASTGTSYEQYF.

A single count supports this clonotype. The chain couples TRBV11-3 to TRBJ2-7; D is ambiguous. CDR1 is SGHNT, CDR2 YENEEA, per germline. The CDR3 runs 12 residues. V was trimmed by 5 bases and J by 3 bases, leaving 8 bases between them. CDR3 residues: CASSTLYYEQYF. The CDR3 coding sequence is TGTGCCAGCAGCACATTATACTACGAGCAGTACTTC.

This clonotype was found a few times. V gene TRBV11-2 combines with J gene TRBJ2-5; tentative D call: TRBD2 (6 bases). Trimming pared 0 bases from V and 8 bases from J, leaving 16 bases between. The CDR3 loop spans 15 amino acids. The germline V gene encodes CDR1 SGHAT and CDR2 FQNNGV. CDR3 DNA: TGTGCCAGCAGCTTAGAGGGCGGGGTGGAAGGCACCCAGTACTTC. This sequence encodes CASSLEGGVEGTQYF.

To note about this clonotype: An end of the junction differs from the germline gene, which may be a read error. The chain links TRBV25-1 to TRBJ1-1; D is ambiguous. This CDR3 comprises 13 residues. Germline values: CDR1 MGHDK, CDR2 SYGVNS. CDR3 DNA: TGTGCCAGCAGTGAAGTTGGTGGGTCTCGGCTCTACTTT. This codes for CASSEVGGSRLYF.

This clonotype was counted a few times. V gene TRBV7-9 combines with J gene TRBJ1-6; 7 bases are shared with TRBD1. The germline gives CDR1 SEHNR, CDR2 FQNEAQ (reference sequence). The CDR3 has 14 residues. V lost 4 bases, J lost 10 bases, and 7 bases stayed unmatched. The CDR3 reads CASSSTGVRSPLHF. The DNA for the CDR3 is TGTGCCAGCAGCTCCACAGGGGTTCGGTCACCCCTCCACTTT.

The V call is TRBV20-1, the J call TRBJ1-4; D might be TRBD1 (5 bases). Germline V lookup: CDR1 DFQATT, CDR2 SNEGSKA (reference sequence). This CDR3 comprises 17 residues. Trimming took off 3 bases at V and 7 bases at J, with 24 bases between the two ends. CDR3 residues: CSASAALIGAEGEKLFF. The CDR3 DNA reads TGCAGTGCTAGCGCTGCCTTGATAGGGGCTGAGGGTGAAAAACTGTTTTTT.

Note on this clonotype: A read error may produce the germline difference seen at one junction end. The chain links TRBV5-1 to TRBJ1-2; 7 positions agree with TRBD1. CDR1 is SGHRS and CDR2 is YFSETQ in the germline V gene. The CDR3 totals 12 residues. The CDR3 coding sequence is TGCGCCAGCAGCTCGGATAGGGGGCTCGAGGCCTTC. As protein: CASSSDRGLEAF. The whole variable domain, remainder taken from reference TRBV5-1 and TRBJ1-2, is KAGVTQTPRYLIKTRGQQVTLSCSPISGHRSVSWYQQTPGQGLQFLFEYFSETQRNKGNFPGRFSGRQFSNSRSEMNVSTLELGDSALYLCASSSDRGLEAFGSGTRLTVV.